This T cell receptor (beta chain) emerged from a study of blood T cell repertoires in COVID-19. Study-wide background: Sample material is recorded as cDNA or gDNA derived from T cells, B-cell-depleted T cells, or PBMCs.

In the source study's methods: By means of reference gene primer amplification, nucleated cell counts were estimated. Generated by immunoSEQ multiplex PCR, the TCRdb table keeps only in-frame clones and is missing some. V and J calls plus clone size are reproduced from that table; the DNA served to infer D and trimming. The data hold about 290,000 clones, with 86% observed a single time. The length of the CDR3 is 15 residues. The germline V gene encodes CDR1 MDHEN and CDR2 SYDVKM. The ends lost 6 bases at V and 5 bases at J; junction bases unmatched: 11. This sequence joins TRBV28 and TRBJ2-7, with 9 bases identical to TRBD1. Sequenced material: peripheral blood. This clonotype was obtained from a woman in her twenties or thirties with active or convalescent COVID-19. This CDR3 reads CASRFLTGGYHEQYF. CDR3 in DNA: TGTGCCAGCAGGTTTCTGACAGGGGGGTACCACGAGCAGTACTTC.